The present entry profiles one T cell receptor beta chain with its context. What antigen it recognizes has not been identified. No quality values exist for individual bases; no much larger clone is one base distant. This sample is part of a study of identical twins (TCRdb year 2016). General notes on the study: To test whether fetal clonotypes persist, this study deep-sequenced TCR alpha and beta repertoires from monozygotic twins, from unrelated adults of various ages, and from cord blood. To rule out contamination, replicate twin experiments were performed at different times with different library preparation protocols.

Cut back by 5 bases and 6 bases, the V and J ends lie 14 bases apart. CDR1 SEHNR and CDR2 FQNEAQ are derived from the germline V gene (reference sequence). From its cysteine to its phenylalanine, the CDR3 spans 14 amino acids. Only the CDR3 DNA stays, 42 bases, in frame from base 1. The library came from 5' RACE. Sequencer: Illumina HiSeq 2000. A universal primer binding site was introduced by template switching, and a unique molecular identifier was present in the final cDNA, enabling accurate counting of TCR cDNA molecules. Specific primers in the conserved constant-segment region were used to synthesize first-strand cDNA for TCR alpha and beta chains. To control for contamination, every cDNA library was double barcoded, receiving both a SMART-Mk sample barcode and Illumina barcodes. TruSeq adapter sequences along with Illumina sample barcodes were introduced in two successive PCR steps. TCR alpha and beta cDNA libraries were sequenced on the Illumina HiSeq platform with custom primers. On the study's bioinformatics: Unique molecular identifiers were extracted from raw reads with MiGEC, and CDR3 positions were determined with MiXCR. For each individual, recombination models were inferred using an EM algorithm with the repgenHMM and IGoR tools. The analysis of shared clonotypes was done with the tcR package in R, with sharing normalized by the product of cloneset sizes. To study raw recombination without the effects of thymic and clonal selection, out-of-frame nonproductive sequences were analyzed. The raw public reads went through TCRdb reprocessing: fastp at Q25, MiXCR clone calling, in-frame beta chains kept. Rows with one shared CDR3 protein collapse into an entry with the most common genes and DNA. The V and J calls, along with clone size, are taken from TCRdb and not from the paper's own processing. This sample holds fewer than 650,000 distinct CDR3 sequences; just under 10% were observed only once. Of the sample, 2.5% to 3% falls within the top ten clones.

Broader findings and caveats from the paper: Conclusions relied on cross-sectional statistical analysis, since the same donors could not be followed over many years. Excess twin sharing in beta out-of-frame sequences was weaker because fewer shared sequences lowered the signal-to-noise ratio. Fewer insertions were carried by abundant cord blood beta clonotypes, a similar but weaker trend appeared in young adult naive repertoires, and no such trend appeared in memory repertoires. Out-of-frame TCR alpha sequences shared between twins showed an excess of low generation-probability sequences compared with coincidental sharing between unrelated individuals. Invariant T cells such as MAIT and iNKT could partly confound zero-insertion analyses, although diverse VJ usage argued against such confounding for most clonotypes. Recombination models systematically underestimated out-of-frame TCR alpha sharing in monozygotic twins but agreed with sharing between unrelated individuals.

Every donor in the study was a healthy Caucasian. Three pairs of female monozygotic twins, all aged roughly 18 to 29 years, were included in the twin cohort. Peripheral blood mononuclear cells were the source from which RNA for the TCR libraries was isolated. The same data also contributed to another study, on yellow fever vaccine responses in identical twins. The second study also describes: The T cell response to vaccination in identical twins was reported by the authors to appear partly convergent and partly personalized. Focusing on identical twins, the study followed the T cell clones that responded to the vaccine, and did so with precision.

The sample was PBMCs. The clonotype comes from a young woman in good health. The receptor chain draws on TRBV7-9 and TRBJ2-1, with no reliable assignment of the D segment. The DNA sequence is TGTGCCAGCAGCCGAACGGACGGATCCAATGAGCAGTTCTTC. Its protein is CASSRTDGSNEQFF.